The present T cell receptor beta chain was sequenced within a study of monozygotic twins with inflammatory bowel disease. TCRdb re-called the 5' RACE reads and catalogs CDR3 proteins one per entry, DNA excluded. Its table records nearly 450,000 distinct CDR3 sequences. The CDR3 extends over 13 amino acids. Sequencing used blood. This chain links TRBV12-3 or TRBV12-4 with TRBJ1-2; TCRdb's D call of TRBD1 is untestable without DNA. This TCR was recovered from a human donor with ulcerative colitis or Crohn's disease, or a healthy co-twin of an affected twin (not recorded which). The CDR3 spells CASSLRGGSGYTF.